A selection of T cell receptor beta chains follows, all from one sample in a study of cytomegalovirus exposure and HLA in healthy donors. Produced via immunoSEQ multiplex PCR; TCRdb's table is partial and in-frame only. The data hold 110,000 to 150,000 clones, with about 70% observed a single time. Source material: PBMCs. The receptors stem from a woman in her 40s in good health and CMV-seronegative. The CDR3 runs from the conserved cysteine through the conserved F or W. Each record gives: CDR3 length, clone size, V gene, D gene, J gene, CDR3 protein, CDR3 DNA. The D gene is left open where the match is weak. Expanded clones get a size class; other rows say once, few or many, or leave the size out.

CDR3 length: 13
clone size: -
V gene: TRBV21-1
D gene: -
J gene: TRBJ2-7
CDR3 protein: CASSKKRHYEQYF
CDR3 DNA: TGTGCCAGCAGCAAAAAGCGTCATTACGAGCAGTACTTC

CDR3 length: 15
clone size: -
V gene: TRBV6-5
D gene: -
J gene: TRBJ1-4
CDR3 protein: CASTPFETGREKLFF
CDR3 DNA: TGTGCCAGCACCCCCTTCGAGACAGGTCGGGAAAAACTGTTTTTT

CDR3 length: 18
clone size: -
V gene: TRBV12-5
D gene: -
J gene: TRBJ2-5
CDR3 protein: CASGFICCSGFRGETQYF
CDR3 DNA: TGTGCTAGTGGTTTTATCTGCTGTTCGGGCTTCAGGGGAGAGACCCAGTACTTC

CDR3 length: 14
clone size: -
V gene: TRBV2
D gene: TRBD1
J gene: TRBJ1-1
CDR3 protein: CASSGQGTDTEAFF
CDR3 DNA: TGTGCCAGCAGTGGACAGGGGACTGACACTGAAGCTTTCTTT

CDR3 length: 14
clone size: once
V gene: TRBV5-4
D gene: -
J gene: TRBJ2-7
CDR3 protein: CASTIGGSSYEQYF
CDR3 DNA: TGTGCCAGCACCATTGGCGGAAGCTCCTACGAGCAGTACTTC

CDR3 length: 16
clone size: -
V gene: TRBV7-9
D gene: -
J gene: TRBJ1-1
CDR3 protein: CASSLIMIVVNTEAFF
CDR3 DNA: TGTGCCAGCAGCTTAATTATGATAGTCGTGAACACTGAAGCTTTCTTT

CDR3 length: 16
clone size: once
V gene: TRBV11-2
D gene: TRBD1
J gene: TRBJ1-1
CDR3 protein: CASSLGNRGANTEAFF
CDR3 DNA: TGTGCCAGCAGCTTAGGTAACAGGGGGGCCAACACTGAAGCTTTCTTT

CDR3 length: 15
clone size: once
V gene: TRBV7-9
D gene: -
J gene: TRBJ1-6
CDR3 protein: CSSSPPGGSNSPLHF
CDR3 DNA: TGTTCCAGCAGCCCCCCAGGTGGGTCCAATTCACCCCTCCACTTT

CDR3 length: 14
clone size: -
V gene: TRBV14
D gene: -
J gene: TRBJ1-2
CDR3 protein: CASSQDPRNYGYTF
CDR3 DNA: TGTGCCAGCAGCCAAGATCCCAGAAACTATGGCTACACCTTC

CDR3 length: 15
clone size: -
V gene: TRBV28
D gene: TRBD1
J gene: TRBJ1-5
CDR3 protein: CASSFDREGNQPQHF
CDR3 DNA: TGTGCCAGCAGCTTTGACAGGGAAGGCAATCAGCCCCAGCATTTT

CDR3 length: 17
clone size: -
V gene: TRBV5-1
D gene: TRBD2
J gene: TRBJ2-5
CDR3 protein: CASSLIASGGFRETQYF
CDR3 DNA: TGCGCCAGCAGCTTGATTGCTAGCGGGGGGTTTCGGGAGACCCAGTACTTC

CDR3 length: 15
clone size: -
V gene: TRBV27
D gene: TRBD1
J gene: TRBJ1-2
CDR3 protein: CASSLSSGGGDGYTF
CDR3 DNA: TGTGCCAGCAGTTTATCGTCAGGGGGCGGGGATGGCTACACCTTC

CDR3 length: 14
clone size: -
V gene: TRBV7-9
D gene: -
J gene: TRBJ1-1
CDR3 protein: CAIVTERSGTEAFF
CDR3 DNA: TGTGCCATCGTGACAGAAAGGAGTGGAACTGAAGCTTTCTTT

CDR3 length: 14
clone size: -
V gene: TRBV9
D gene: -
J gene: TRBJ2-3
CDR3 protein: CASSSQMSTDTQYF
CDR3 DNA: TGTGCCAGCAGCTCCCAAATGAGCACAGATACGCAGTATTTT

CDR3 length: 15
clone size: -
V gene: TRBV30
D gene: -
J gene: TRBJ1-2
CDR3 protein: CAWDPDYTGSYGYTF
CDR3 DNA: TGTGCCTGGGACCCTGACTATACAGGGAGCTATGGCTACACCTTC

CDR3 length: 14
clone size: -
V gene: TRBV7-9
D gene: -
J gene: TRBJ1-3
CDR3 protein: CSSSDTGRRNTIYF
CDR3 DNA: TGTTCCAGCAGCGATACAGGGCGTCGAAACACCATATATTTT

CDR3 length: 12
clone size: -
V gene: TRBV13
D gene: -
J gene: TRBJ1-1
CDR3 protein: CASSLGLREAFF
CDR3 DNA: TGTGCCAGCAGCTTAGGCCTCCGTGAAGCTTTCTTT

CDR3 length: 13
clone size: -
V gene: TRBV2
D gene: TRBD2
J gene: TRBJ2-5
CDR3 protein: CASAGLAAPDQYF
CDR3 DNA: TGTGCCAGCGCAGGACTAGCAGCGCCAGACCAGTACTTC

CDR3 length: 15
clone size: -
V gene: TRBV5-1
D gene: TRBD1
J gene: TRBJ1-2
CDR3 protein: CASSLAGTAPRGYTF
CDR3 DNA: TGCGCCAGCAGCTTGGCGGGGACAGCCCCTAGGGGCTACACCTTC

CDR3 length: 16
clone size: once
V gene: TRBV5-8
D gene: -
J gene: TRBJ1-3
CDR3 protein: CASSELTLDSGNTIYF
CDR3 DNA: TGTGCCAGCAGCGAACTGACACTAGACTCTGGAAACACCATATATTTT

CDR3 length: 12
clone size: -
V gene: TRBV29-1
D gene: TRBD1
J gene: TRBJ1-5
CDR3 protein: CSVEVGTGAQHF
CDR3 DNA: TGCAGCGTTGAAGTAGGGACAGGGGCCCAGCATTTT

CDR3 length: 13
clone size: few
V gene: TRBV5-1
D gene: -
J gene: TRBJ1-1
CDR3 protein: CASSLVSRAEAFF
CDR3 DNA: TGCGCCAGCAGCCTGGTCTCGAGGGCCGAAGCTTTCTTT

CDR3 length: 13
clone size: -
V gene: TRBV5-1
D gene: TRBD1
J gene: TRBJ2-7
CDR3 protein: CASRFMTGNEQYF
CDR3 DNA: TGCGCCAGCAGGTTTATGACAGGGAACGAGCAGTACTTC

CDR3 length: 14
clone size: once
V gene: TRBV6-5
D gene: -
J gene: TRBJ2-5
CDR3 protein: CASNNLGGQETQYF
CDR3 DNA: TGTGCCAGCAACAATCTCGGAGGGCAAGAGACCCAGTACTTC

CDR3 length: 15
clone size: -
V gene: TRBV19
D gene: -
J gene: TRBJ2-2
CDR3 protein: CASRWGGANTGELFF
CDR3 DNA: TGTGCCAGTAGGTGGGGCGGGGCAAACACCGGGGAGCTGTTTTTT

CDR3 length: 16
clone size: -
V gene: TRBV7-8
D gene: -
J gene: TRBJ2-5
CDR3 protein: CASSLAVGQGQETQYF
CDR3 DNA: TGTGCCAGCAGCTTAGCGGTCGGGCAGGGCCAAGAGACCCAGTACTTC

CDR3 length: 13
clone size: once
V gene: TRBV7-8
D gene: -
J gene: TRBJ2-2
CDR3 protein: CATLLGDEGELFF
CDR3 DNA: TGTGCCACCCTACTCGGGGATGAGGGGGAGCTGTTTTTT

CDR3 length: 15
clone size: -
V gene: TRBV7-9
D gene: -
J gene: TRBJ1-1
CDR3 protein: CASSSLQLMNTEAFF
CDR3 DNA: TGTGCCAGCAGCTCCCTTCAGTTAATGAACACTGAAGCTTTCTTT

CDR3 length: 15
clone size: -
V gene: TRBV4-1
D gene: -
J gene: TRBJ2-3
CDR3 protein: CASSQDHQGGDTQYF
CDR3 DNA: TGCGCCAGCAGCCAAGATCACCAGGGCGGAGATACGCAGTATTTT

CDR3 length: 15
clone size: once
V gene: TRBV9
D gene: TRBD1
J gene: TRBJ2-7
CDR3 protein: CASSVGTGVPYEQYF
CDR3 DNA: TGTGCCAGCAGCGTGGGGACAGGGGTTCCCTACGAGCAGTACTTC

CDR3 length: 14
clone size: -
V gene: TRBV10-3
D gene: -
J gene: TRBJ1-2
CDR3 protein: CAISAGLKNYGYTF
CDR3 DNA: TGTGCCATCAGTGCGGGACTTAAAAACTATGGCTACACCTTC

CDR3 length: 17
clone size: few
V gene: TRBV4-1
D gene: TRBD2
J gene: TRBJ2-7
CDR3 protein: CASSQDGSAGGSYEQYF
CDR3 DNA: TGCGCCAGCAGCCAAGATGGTTCGGCGGGAGGGTCCTACGAGCAGTACTTC

CDR3 length: 14
clone size: -
V gene: TRBV7-8
D gene: TRBD1
J gene: TRBJ2-7
CDR3 protein: CASSFIQGSYEQYF
CDR3 DNA: TGTGCCAGCAGCTTCATACAGGGGAGCTACGAGCAGTACTTC

CDR3 length: 12
clone size: -
V gene: TRBV14
D gene: TRBD1
J gene: TRBJ1-4
CDR3 protein: CASSPQGRKLFF
CDR3 DNA: TGTGCCAGCAGCCCACAGGGGCGGAAACTGTTTTTT

CDR3 length: 14
clone size: few
V gene: TRBV7-6
D gene: -
J gene: TRBJ1-1
CDR3 protein: CASSLSQFYTEAFF
CDR3 DNA: TGTGCCAGCAGCTTAAGTCAGTTTTACACTGAAGCTTTCTTT

CDR3 length: 14
clone size: -
V gene: TRBV28
D gene: -
J gene: TRBJ2-3
CDR3 protein: CASSLRGGPDTQYF
CDR3 DNA: TGTGCCAGCAGTTTAAGGGGGGGGCCAGATACGCAGTATTTT

CDR3 length: 12
clone size: -
V gene: TRBV6-6
D gene: -
J gene: TRBJ1-5
CDR3 protein: CASSHPERPQHF
CDR3 DNA: TGTGCCAGCAGCCACCCCGAGAGGCCCCAGCATTTT

CDR3 length: 13
clone size: -
V gene: TRBV2
D gene: -
J gene: TRBJ1-2
CDR3 protein: CAIQSGSPRGYTF
CDR3 DNA: TGTGCCATCCAATCGGGGAGCCCTCGGGGCTACACCTTC

CDR3 length: 14
clone size: -
V gene: TRBV2
D gene: TRBD1
J gene: TRBJ1-1
CDR3 protein: CASRDRGTYTEAFF
CDR3 DNA: TGTGCCAGCAGGGACAGGGGGACTTACACTGAAGCTTTCTTT

CDR3 length: 15
clone size: -
V gene: TRBV4-2
D gene: -
J gene: TRBJ2-7
CDR3 protein: CASSPLSGSSYEQYF
CDR3 DNA: TGTGCCAGCAGCCCCCTAAGCGGTAGCTCCTACGAGCAGTACTTC

CDR3 length: 17
clone size: -
V gene: TRBV10-1
D gene: TRBD1
J gene: TRBJ1-5
CDR3 protein: CASSESGTGGRSQPQHF
CDR3 DNA: TGCGCCAGCAGTGAGTCTGGGACAGGGGGGAGAAGTCAGCCCCAGCATTTT

CDR3 length: 14
clone size: few
V gene: TRBV2
D gene: -
J gene: TRBJ1-3
CDR3 protein: CASRSGWSGNTIYF
CDR3 DNA: TGTGCCAGCAGATCAGGGTGGTCTGGAAACACCATATATTTT